Each of the 25 T cell receptor beta chains below was sequenced from the same sample in a study of graft-versus-host responses after intestinal transplantation. Here immunoSEQ multiplex PCR was the method, and the copy in TCRdb shows in-frame clones only, minus some. This sample has 100,000 or so clones; just over 90% occur once, and the top ten carry 1.5% to 2.5%. No antigens are known for them. The sequences come from unstimulated CD8+ T cells sorted from spleen or lymph node cells, collected before intestinal transplant. These receptors were obtained from a human donor who received an intestinal transplant.

The chain has TRBV14 and TRBJ2-7; 8 bases match TRBD1. The germline V gene has CDR1 SGHDN and CDR2 FVKESK. The CDR3 covers 14 residues. V gave up 5 bases and J gave up 2 bases; unmatched junction bases: 5. CDR3 coding DNA: TGTGCCAGCAGCGACTCGGACAGGGCCTACGAGCAGTACTTC. This codes for CASSDSDRAYEQYF. The full variable domain, rest sourced from reference TRBV14 and TRBJ2-7, is EAGVTQFPSHSVIEKGQTVTLRCDPISGHDNLYWYRRVMGKEIKFLLHFVKESKQDESGMPNNRFLAERTGGTYSTLKVQPAELEDSGVYFCASSDSDRAYEQYFGPGTRLTVT.

The chain joins TRBV9 to TRBJ2-2; the match to TRBD1 covers 7 bases. With 3 bases clipped from V and 5 bases from J, the junction kept 7 bases outside the gene matches. Germline V gene data show CDR1 as SGDLS and CDR2 as YYNGEE. The CDR3 spans 15 residues. DNA of the CDR3: TGTGCCAGCAGCGGCCGGGACAGAAGGACCGGGGAGCTGTTTTTT. This codes for CASSGRDRRTGELFF. The full variable domain, in which reference TRBV9 and TRBJ2-2 provide the parts outside the CDR3, is DSGVTQTPKHLITATGQRVTLRCSPRSGDLSVYWYQQSLDQGLQFLIQYYNGEERAKGNILERFSAQQFPDLHSELNLSSLELGDSALYFCASSGRDRRTGELFFGEGSRLTVL.

This clone was observed a single time. The J gene is TRBJ2-7, the V gene TRBV7-9; 7 bases are shared with TRBD2. The junction had 5 bases not matched to a gene; V was cut back by 3 bases and J by 6 bases. The CDR3 length is 13 residues. Per the germline V gene, CDR1 is SEHNR and CDR2 is FQNEAQ (reference sequence). Here the CDR3 reads CASSFGEGGEQYF. As DNA, the CDR3 is TGTGCCAGCAGCTTCGGGGAGGGAGGCGAGCAGTACTTC.

The genes are TRBV5-3 and TRBJ1-1; D remains unclear. TRBV5-3 is identified as an open reading frame with a role that is uncertain. CDR3 length: 13 amino acids. Trimming pared 4 bases from V and 3 bases from J, leaving 10 bases between. This CDR3 reads CARSEVMDTEAFF. The CDR3 DNA reads TGTGCCAGAAGCGAGGTCATGGACACTGAAGCTTTCTTT.

The chain employs TRBV11-2 and TRBJ2-2; D is unclear. Trimming shortened V by 2 bases and J by 8 bases, and 3 bases separated the two germline ends. The germline V gene has CDR1 SGHAT and CDR2 FQNNGV. The CDR3 loop spans 11 amino acids. In nucleotides, the CDR3 is TGTGCCAGCAGCTTAACTGGGGAGCTGTTTTTT. It is translated as CASSLTGELFF.

The V call is TRBV6-5, the J call TRBJ1-6; no definite D call. V was clipped by 2 bases and J by 8 bases, with 7 bases between them. The CDR3 totals 13 residues. The germline V gene encodes CDR1 MNHEY and CDR2 SVGAGI. CDR3 bases: TGTGCCAGCAGTTACGGTCGAGATTCACCCCTCCACTTT. This encodes CASSYGRDSPLHF.

The chain links TRBV29-1 to TRBJ1-1, with D possibly being TRBD1 (5 bases). CDR3 size: 10 residues. Per the germline V gene, CDR1 is SQVTM and CDR2 is ANQGSEA. Trimming removed 4 bases at V and 8 bases at J, with 8 bases between. CDR3 bases: TGCAGCGTTGCGGGGGTCGAAGCTTTCTTT. It specifies CSVAGVEAFF.

V usage is TRBV7-9 and J usage is TRBJ2-4, with TRBD2 matching over 8 bases. Germline trimming cut 5 bases from V and 2 bases from J; bases unmatched to any gene: 11. This CDR3 contains 17 residues. Germline V lookup: CDR1 SEHNR, CDR2 FQNEAQ (reference sequence). DNA of the CDR3: TGTGCCAGCAGCCCCAGCCGGGGGGGCGAAACCAAAAACATTCAGTACTTC. It yields the protein CASSPSRGGETKNIQYF.

A note on this clone: Other DNA sequences within the sample encode an identical CDR3. The chain carries TRBV5-1 and TRBJ2-1; 10 bases are shared with TRBD1. There are 14 residues in the CDR3. V was pared by 0 bases and J by 7 bases, with 1 base of the junction left unmatched. Germline CDR1 reads SGHRS; CDR2 reads YFSETQ. The CDR3 here is CASSLGQGANEQFF. Written as DNA, the CDR3 is TGCGCCAGCAGCTTGGGACAGGGGGCTAATGAGCAGTTCTTC.

This clone has just one count. This rearrangement joins TRBV14 to TRBJ2-5; TRBD2 agrees at 11 bases. Unmatched junction bases numbered 10, after V lost 1 base and J lost 3 bases. The CDR3 totals 18 residues. Germline CDR1 SGHDN, CDR2 FVKESK. The CDR3 DNA reads as TGTGCCAGCAGCCAAGTGCCCCTAGCGGGGGGTTGGGAAGAGACCCAGTACTTC. It specifies CASSQVPLAGGWEETQYF.

V gene TRBV7-9 combines with J gene TRBJ2-3; D call uncertain. The CDR3 has 13 residues. Germline loops: CDR1 SEHNR, CDR2 FQNEAQ (reference sequence). Trimming removed 3 bases at V and 4 bases at J, with 8 bases between. The DNA for the CDR3 is TGTGCCAGCAGCTTGGTGGCAGCAGATACGCAGTATTTT. This gives the protein CASSLVAADTQYF.

The chain uses TRBV11-3 and TRBJ2-3; D gene ambiguous. Deletions cut 0 bases from V and 2 bases from J, with 12 bases between. The CDR3 length is 16 residues. From germline, CDR1 is SGHNT and CDR2 YENEEA. CDR3 region: CASSLEQVPYTDTQYF. As DNA, the CDR3 is TGTGCCAGCAGCTTAGAGCAGGTTCCTTACACAGATACGCAGTATTTT.

The chain carries TRBV11-2 and TRBJ2-7; a possible D gene is TRBD1 (6 bases). Per the germline V gene, CDR1 is SGHAT and CDR2 is FQNNGV. This CDR3 contains 15 residues. V lost 5 bases, J lost 3 bases, and 17 bases lay in between. This CDR3 is CASSPPSDRFYEQYF. Here the CDR3 DNA reads TGTGCCAGCAGCCCGCCTTCCGACAGGTTCTACGAGCAGTACTTC.

The V gene is TRBV27, the J gene TRBJ2-3; TRBD2 agrees at 7 bases. CDR1 and CDR2 (germline): MNHEY, SMNVEV (reference sequence). After removal of 2 bases from V and 4 bases from J, the junction contained 6 bases not matched to a gene. CDR3 length equals 15 residues. The CDR3 protein is CASSLKSGVADTQYF. The DNA of the CDR3 is TGTGCCAGCAGTTTAAAGAGCGGGGTAGCAGATACGCAGTATTTT.

This clone appeared a few times. The rearrangement joins TRBV5-4 to TRBJ1-3; D gene ambiguous. CDR1 is SGHNT, CDR2 YYREEE, per germline (reference sequence). Trimming shortened V by 0 bases and J by 4 bases, and 8 bases separated the two germline ends. This CDR3 contains 14 residues. The CDR3 nucleotides read TGTGCCAGCAGCTTGGGAAGCGCCGGAAACACCATATATTTT. It specifies CASSLGSAGNTIYF.

With regard to this clone: In the same sample, other DNA sequences code for this CDR3. The chain carries TRBV30 and TRBJ1-3; 7 bases agree with TRBD1. Germline loops: CDR1 GTSNPN, CDR2 SVGIG (reference sequence). The J segment lost 7 bases and the V segment lost 2 bases, leaving 5 bases of the junction unmatched. The CDR3 has 13 residues. Written as DNA, the CDR3 is TGTGCCTGGAGTCCCCCAGGGGGGAACACCATATATTTT. Translating gives CAWSPPGGNTIYF.

The chain employs TRBV6-1 and TRBJ1-5; TRBD1 agrees at 8 bases. From germline, CDR1 is MNHNS and CDR2 SASEGT. V lost 1 base and J lost 3; bases outside the gene matches: 8. The CDR3 loop spans 17 amino acids. CDR3 DNA: TGTGCCAGCAGTGAAGAGGCAGGGGGCGACCTCAATCAGCCCCAGCATTTT. It encodes CASSEEAGGDLNQPQHF.

V is TRBV9 and J is TRBJ1-2, with 7 bases that match TRBD1. CDR1 and CDR2 from the germline V gene are SGDLS and YYNGEE. The CDR3 runs to 14 residues. J lost 4 bases, V lost 3 bases, and 6 bases had no gene match. CDR3 nucleotides: TGTGCCAGCAGCGGCTCTGGGACAGCCTATGGCTACACCTTC. Translation: CASSGSGTAYGYTF.

This chain links TRBV5-4 with TRBJ2-7; TRBD1 agrees at 12 bases. CDR1 is SGHNT, CDR2 YYREEE, per germline (reference sequence). The CDR3 loop spans 16 amino acids. The trim removed 4 bases at V and 5 bases at J, leaving 10 bases unmatched. In DNA form, the CDR3 reads TGTGCCAGCAGCGTCCGGGACAGGGGGCCAGGAAACGAGCAGTACTTC. It specifies CASSVRDRGPGNEQYF.

The chain has TRBV27 and TRBJ2-7; TRBD2 might be the D (6 bases). The CDR3 contains 13 residues. V dropped 6 bases and J dropped 6 bases, with 15 bases sitting between them. Germline CDR1 and CDR2: MNHEY and SMNVEV (reference sequence). CDR3 sequence: CASRPRGTVEQYF. CDR3 sequence (DNA): TGTGCCAGCAGACCCCGCGGGACGGTCGAGCAGTACTTC.

The chain employs TRBV10-3 and TRBJ2-3, with 9 bases lining up with TRBD1. Germline lookup yields CDR1 ENHRY and CDR2 SYGVKD. Germline trimming cut 5 bases from V and 0 bases from J; bases unmatched to any gene: 6. This CDR3 contains 16 residues. This CDR3 reads CAISLRQGGSTDTQYF. CDR3 coding DNA: TGTGCCATCAGTCTTAGACAGGGGGGGAGCACAGATACGCAGTATTTT.

The V gene is TRBV7-2, the J gene TRBJ2-3; 8 positions match TRBD2. CDR3 length: 15 residues. With 5 bases clipped from V and 2 bases from J, the junction kept 6 bases outside the gene matches. Germline CDR1 reads SGHTA; CDR2 reads FQGNSA. In nucleotides, the CDR3 is TGTGCCAGCAGCCGGACGGGGGGGCCCACAGATACGCAGTATTTT. Protein product: CASSRTGGPTDTQYF.

The chain links TRBV6-1 to TRBJ1-3; 10 bases line up with TRBD1. The germline V gene has CDR1 MNHNS and CDR2 SASEGT. V gave up 3 bases and J gave up 2 bases; unmatched junction bases: 4. The CDR3 is made up of 16 amino acids. CDR3 residues: CASSDGTGAAGNTIYF. DNA of the CDR3: TGTGCCAGCAGTGACGGGACAGGGGCGGCTGGAAACACCATATATTTT.

This chain's CDR3 is CASSSGTGEYEQYF. The CDR3 coding sequence is TGTGCCAGCAGCTCGGGGACAGGGGAATACGAGCAGTACTTC. V gene TRBV7-9 combines with J gene TRBJ2-7; 10 bases are shared with TRBD1. The CDR3 loop spans 14 amino acids. Germline V gene sequence: CDR1 SEHNR, CDR2 FQNEAQ (reference sequence). V lost 4 bases to trimming and J lost 4 bases; unmatched junction nucleotides: 4.

The chain carries TRBV7-9 and TRBJ2-7; 7 bases are shared with TRBD2. The CDR3 loop spans 14 amino acids. Germline CDR1 reads SEHNR; CDR2 reads FQNEAQ (reference sequence). The V segment lost 6 bases and the J segment 5 bases; nucleotides outside the gene matches: 10. CDR3 loop: CASSLGGEQNEQYF. DNA for the CDR3: TGTGCCAGCAGTTTGGGGGGGGAACAGAACGAGCAGTACTTC.